Listed below are T cell receptor beta chains from one sample, sequenced in a study of T cells in Graves' hyperthyroidism and ophthalmopathy. MiXCR, applied by TCRdb to the multiplex PCR reads, yields one record per CDR3 protein. This sample has around 720,000 distinct CDR3 sequences, with approximately 36% found just once. The specimen sequenced was blood. The receptors derive from a woman aged 40 to 55 with Graves' hyperthyroidism. CDR3s include the opening cysteine and the closing phenylalanine or tryptophan. Fields, in order: clone size, V gene, CDR3 protein. Size is stated for part of the rows, as once, few or many counts, or as a class when the clone is expanded.

few TRBV29-1 CSVDLMGRENEQFF
. TRBV9 CASSVLGGTDTQYF
few TRBV29-1 CSALLWTYEQYF
. TRBV7-2 CASSGRDRGRVGAYNEQFF
many TRBV7-8 CASSQAAGQGNGQYF
. TRBV7-8 CASSHPGPSSYEQYF
. TRBV10-2 CASSTQGMSSYEQYF
. TRBV18 CASSPYGSSLGEQYF
many TRBV7-9 CASSLDDRKGGYTF
. TRBV10-3 CAGASWAGYTF
. TRBV12-3/TRBV12-4 CASGEDRGLTGNQPQHF
. TRBV14 CASSQEVLGFSYEQCF
. TRBV19 CASSIRPGRKSSGNTIYF
few TRBV10-3 CASSREGFSGANVLTF
many TRBV10-2 CASSAGSGQPQHF
few TRBV19 CASSIDWENTEAFF
few TRBV19 CASQDRGRQPQHF
. TRBV11-1 CAWSVNGVHPYEQYF
. TRBV7-3 CASSFAGGSKTQYF
many TRBV28 CASMRYQETQYF
. TRBV19 CASSRGSSSGANVLTF
many TRBV13 CASKSGQGNYGYTF
many TRBV12-3/TRBV12-4 CASSLMGQSNQPQHF
few TRBV5-6 CASSYGTDRDQPQHF
. TRBV7-2 CASSKQGFGADTQYF
few TRBV11-3 CASSLMPGTETQYF
many TRBV7-2 CASSLTGGASANYGYTF
. TRBV9 CASSVEHSGRYNEQFF
many TRBV10-3 CAISESAGGTYEQYF
. TRBV24-1 CATSSGVGGTQYF
. TRBV20-1 CSARGATSGSSYEQYF
. TRBV29-1 CSVEGGRDQPQHF
. TRBV2 CASTQGDRGSGANVLTF
. TRBV25-1 CASPDGGYGYTF
. TRBV29-1 CSVEKSSYEQYF
few TRBV12-5 CASGLVVSKVYEQYF
few TRBV6-1 CASSSTRGGGETQYF
. TRBV2 CASSGPRRGWEQYF
many TRBV24-1 CATSDIQRPTGELFF
. TRBV7-9 CASSIPGTQYF
few TRBV10-3 CAISEKVDRDNQPQHF
. TRBV19 CASRKGNRDTEAFF
many TRBV2 CASGLRQGGNQPQHF
once TRBV7-8 CASSATESNLYQPQHF
. TRBV10-3 CAISEKVDRDGSNQPQHF
many TRBV10-3 CAIMKSQGANGYTF
once TRBV2 CASREKQGRESYTF
many TRBV29-1 CSVKRQVSSYEQYF
many TRBV5-4 CASSFTGAPEKLFF
few TRBV6-9 CASNRQGPGDTQYF
. TRBV9 CAGSVGYTEAFF
many TRBV7-8 CASSFGQGDSPLHF
few TRBV12-3/TRBV12-4 CASRGRGRNYGYTF
many TRBV2 CASSRTAQNGETQYF
. TRBV24-1 CATSAITDTQYF